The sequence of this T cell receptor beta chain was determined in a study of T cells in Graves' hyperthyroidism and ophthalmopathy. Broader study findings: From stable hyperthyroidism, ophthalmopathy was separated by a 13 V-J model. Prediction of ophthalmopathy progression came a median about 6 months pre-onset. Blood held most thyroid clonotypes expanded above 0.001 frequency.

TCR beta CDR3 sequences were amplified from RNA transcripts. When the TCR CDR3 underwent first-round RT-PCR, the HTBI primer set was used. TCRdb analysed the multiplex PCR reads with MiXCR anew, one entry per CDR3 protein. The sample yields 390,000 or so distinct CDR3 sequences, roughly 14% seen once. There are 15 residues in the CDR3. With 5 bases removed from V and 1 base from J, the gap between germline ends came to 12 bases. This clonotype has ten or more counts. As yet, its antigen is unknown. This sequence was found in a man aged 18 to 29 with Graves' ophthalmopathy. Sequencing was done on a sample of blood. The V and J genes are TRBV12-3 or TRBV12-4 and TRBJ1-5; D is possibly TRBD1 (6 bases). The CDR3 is CASSPTGPSNQPQHF. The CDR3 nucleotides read TGTGCCAGCAGTCCAACAGGGCCCAGCAATCAGCCCCAGCATTTT.